This is a list of T cell receptor beta chains from one sample in a study of blood T cells in healthy people across ages. TCRdb itself ran the 5' RACE reads through MiXCR, one entry per CDR3 protein. The sample records about 590,000 distinct CDR3 sequences, about 28% being singletons. Sequenced input: blood. Receptor source: a woman at least 80 years old in good health. Both conserved end residues are part of each CDR3. D genes are given only for firm matches. Clone size is not always given. Where it is, it says once, few, many or a class for expanded clones.

J gene: TRBJ2-7; D gene: NA; V gene: TRBV20-1; CDR3 length: 13; clone size: once; CDR3 DNA: TGCAGTGCCTCGGGGCAGGGAGGATACGAGCAGTACTTC; CDR3 protein: CSASGQGGYEQYF
J gene: TRBJ1-2; D gene: NA; V gene: TRBV5-5; CDR3 length: 15; clone size: many; CDR3 DNA: TGTGCCAGCAGCTCGGCCGTCAATTGGGGCTATGGCTACACCTTC; CDR3 protein: CASSSAVNWGYGYTF
J gene: TRBJ2-7; D gene: NA; V gene: TRBV5-1; CDR3 length: 12; clone size: NA; CDR3 DNA: TGCGCCAGCAGCTTTTCTGGTAGCGAGCAGTACTTC; CDR3 protein: CASSFSGSEQYF
J gene: TRBJ2-3; D gene: TRBD1; V gene: TRBV6-6; CDR3 length: 14; clone size: many; CDR3 DNA: TGTGCCAGCAGCCCGACAGGGCTGGGAGATACGCAGTATTTT; CDR3 protein: CASSPTGLGDTQYF
J gene: TRBJ1-1; D gene: NA; V gene: TRBV7-2; CDR3 length: 13; clone size: NA; CDR3 DNA: TGTGCCGGCAGCTTAGTGGGGACGAGTGAAGCTTTCTTT; CDR3 protein: CAGSLVGTSEAFF
J gene: TRBJ1-2; D gene: NA; V gene: TRBV6-5; CDR3 length: 15; clone size: few; CDR3 DNA: TGTGCCAGCAGGAGGACAGAGGGCACTAACTATGGCTACACCTTC; CDR3 protein: CASRRTEGTNYGYTF
J gene: TRBJ2-1; D gene: TRBD2; V gene: TRBV7-2; CDR3 length: 17; clone size: NA; CDR3 DNA: TGTGCCAGCAGATTACTCACTAGCGCGAGCTCCTACAATGAGCAGTTCTTC; CDR3 protein: CASRLLTSASSYNEQFF
J gene: TRBJ1-1; D gene: NA; V gene: TRBV9; CDR3 length: 15; clone size: few; CDR3 DNA: TGTGCCAGCAGCGTAGAGTTAGACAGGACCACTGAAGCTTTCTTT; CDR3 protein: CASSVELDRTTEAFF
J gene: TRBJ1-2; D gene: TRBD1; V gene: TRBV12-3/TRBV12-4; CDR3 length: 13; clone size: NA; CDR3 DNA: TGTGCCAGCAGGAGGACAGGACCTAACGGCTACACCTTC; CDR3 protein: CASRRTGPNGYTF
J gene: TRBJ1-3; D gene: TRBD1; V gene: TRBV27; CDR3 length: 14; clone size: NA; CDR3 DNA: TGTGCCAGCAGGGAGACAGGGCCCGGAAACACCATATATTTT; CDR3 protein: CASRETGPGNTIYF
J gene: TRBJ1-6; D gene: NA; V gene: TRBV25-1; CDR3 length: 14; clone size: NA; CDR3 DNA: TGTGCCAGCAGCCACGGTTATGGACAATCACCCCTCCACTTT; CDR3 protein: CASSHGYGQSPLHF
J gene: TRBJ1-6; D gene: NA; V gene: TRBV20-1; CDR3 length: 15; clone size: many; CDR3 DNA: TGCAGTGCTAGCAGGGTGACACAGTATAATTCACCCCTCCACTTT; CDR3 protein: CSASRVTQYNSPLHF
J gene: TRBJ2-7; D gene: TRBD1; V gene: TRBV20-1; CDR3 length: 14; clone size: NA; CDR3 DNA: TGCAGTGGGGTCAATGGACAGGGGGCCTACGAGCAGTACTTC; CDR3 protein: CSGVNGQGAYEQYF
J gene: TRBJ2-3; D gene: NA; V gene: TRBV9; CDR3 length: 16; clone size: NA; CDR3 DNA: TGTGCCAGCAGCCCCCAGATAGTCTCTAGCACAGATACGCGGTATTTT; CDR3 protein: CASSPQIVSSTDTRYF
J gene: TRBJ1-5; D gene: NA; V gene: TRBV2; CDR3 length: 15; clone size: NA; CDR3 DNA: TGTGCCAGCAGTGAAGAGGCGCCTCCTCCCAAGCCTCAGCATTTT; CDR3 protein: CASSEEAPPPKPQHF
J gene: TRBJ1-5; D gene: NA; V gene: TRBV9; CDR3 length: 13; clone size: many; CDR3 DNA: TGTGCCAGCAGCGTCGGACGGGATCAGCCCCAGCATTTT; CDR3 protein: CASSVGRDQPQHF
J gene: TRBJ2-3; D gene: NA; V gene: TRBV7-2; CDR3 length: 16; clone size: once; CDR3 DNA: TGTGCCAGCAGCTGGGTGTGGGGGGGGGCGAGCGATACGCAGTATTTT; CDR3 protein: CASSWVWGGASDTQYF